This T cell receptor (beta chain) was identified during a study of blood T cell repertoires in COVID-19. Libraries were prepared by immunoSEQ multiplex PCR; TCRdb keeps only in-frame clonotypes and omits some of them. The sample holds about 180,000 clones; approximately 83% are singletons and the top ten take 7.5% to 10%. Germline values: CDR1 SGHNT, CDR2 YYREEE (reference sequence). The CDR3 has 16 amino acids. V lost 4 bases to trimming and J lost 5 bases; unmatched junction nucleotides: 8. The source material was peripheral blood. The sequence was obtained from a man over 45 with active or convalescent COVID-19. The chain employs TRBV5-4 and TRBJ2-3; TRBD2 aligns across 12 bases. This chain's CDR3 is CASSLPSGGAGDTQYF. The CDR3 region has the DNA TGTGCCAGCAGCCTTCCTAGCGGGGGGGCCGGAGATACGCAGTATTTT.